The next 25 T cell receptor beta chains were all read from a single sample in a study of OX40 agonist ivuxolimab in advanced cancers. Some clones are missing from TCRdb's copy, which holds only in-frame ones; the method was immunoSEQ multiplex PCR. Of 40,000 or so clones listed, more than 75% are singletons. This specimen consisted of CD4+ or CD8+ T cells sorted from blood, obtained in a trial of the OX40 agonist ivuxolimab. All receptors come from an adult with an advanced solid tumor such as melanoma, head and neck, liver or kidney cancer.

The rearrangement uses TRBV7-2 and TRBJ1-6, with 9 bases identical to TRBD1. V dropped 4 bases and J dropped 10; count of bases not matched to a gene: 14. The germline V gene has CDR1 SGHTA and CDR2 FQGNSA. This CDR3 has 17 residues. CDR3 protein: CASSSARDRDRRSPLHF. The CDR3 nucleotides are TGTGCCAGCAGCTCAGCGCGGGACAGGGACAGAAGGTCACCCCTCCACTTT.

This chain uses TRBV10-3 with TRBJ2-2; TRBD2 matches at 10 bases. Germline lookup yields CDR1 ENHRY and CDR2 SYGVKD. Trimming took 6 bases from V and 1 from J; bases not matched to a gene: 11. The CDR3 is made up of 18 amino acids. As DNA, the CDR3 is TGTGCCATCAGCCACGGTCTAGCGGGGGCGCTGAACACCGGGGAGCTGTTTTTT. Translation gives CAISHGLAGALNTGELFF.

The chain combines TRBV27 with TRBJ2-1; D ambiguous. The length of the CDR3 is 11 residues. Germline CDR1 reads MNHEY; CDR2 reads SMNVEV (reference sequence). The V gene lost 4 bases and the J gene lost 10 bases, with 8 bases spanning the gap. This CDR3 is CASSSKPEQFF. CDR3 bases: TGTGCCAGCAGTTCAAAGCCAGAGCAGTTCTTC.

The chain has TRBV9 and TRBJ2-1; tentatively, D is TRBD1 (6 bases). Germline V gene sequence: CDR1 SGDLS, CDR2 YYNGEE. Trimming left V 3 bases short and J 7 bases short, with 14 bases between. The CDR3 covers 14 residues. The CDR3 DNA sequence: TGTGCCAGCAGCGGTCGAGACAGGAGAAATGAGCAGTTCTTC. This gives the protein CASSGRDRRNEQFF. Using reference TRBV9 and TRBJ2-1 for the parts outside the CDR3, the full variable domain is DSGVTQTPKHLITATGQRVTLRCSPRSGDLSVYWYQQSLDQGLQFLIQYYNGEERAKGNILERFSAQQFPDLHSELNLSSLELGDSALYFCASSGRDRRNEQFFGPGTRLTVL.

The rearrangement joins TRBV7-2 to TRBJ2-2; TRBD2 matches at 11 bases. Germline V lookup: CDR1 SGHTA, CDR2 FQGNSA. V was pared by 1 base and J by 6 bases, with 1 base of the junction left unmatched. This CDR3 contains 15 residues. The CDR3 nucleotides are TGTGCCAGCAGCTTAGAACTAGCGGGAGCCGGGGAGCTGTTTTTT. Translation gives CASSLELAGAGELFF.

The CDR3 nucleotides are TGTGCCAGCAGTTTCTCCTACAATGAGCAGTTCTTC. This translates into CASSFSYNEQFF. This chain links TRBV27 with TRBJ2-1; D is unresolved. Trimming shortened V by 3 bases and J by 0 bases, and 0 bases separated the two germline ends. The CDR3 spans 12 residues. In germline, CDR1 is MNHEY, CDR2 SMNVEV (reference sequence).

V and J are TRBV6-1 and TRBJ2-1; 12 bases align to TRBD2. Germline CDR1 MNHNS, CDR2 SASEGT. This CDR3 comprises 15 residues. After removal of 4 bases from V and 8 bases from J, the junction contained 6 bases not matched to a gene. The CDR3 DNA reads as TGTGCCAGCAGTGGGACTAGCGGGATTTTAGATGAGCAGTTCTTC. It yields the protein CASSGTSGILDEQFF.

The sample holds a few counts of this clone. The gene calls are TRBV11-2 and TRBJ1-5, with D uncertain. V lost 6 bases to trimming and J lost 4 bases, with 4 bases between them. The CDR3 loop spans 11 amino acids. Germline assignment: CDR1 SGHAT and CDR2 FQNNGV. CDR3 coding DNA: TGTGCCAGCAGTCCTAATCAGCCCCAGCATTTT. This encodes CASSPNQPQHF.

This chain joins TRBV27 and TRBJ2-5; D call uncertain. Germline loops: CDR1 MNHEY, CDR2 SMNVEV (reference sequence). The V end was cut by 1 base, the J end by 4 bases, with 7 bases between. This CDR3 region has 13 residues. This CDR3 is CASSLFSRETQYF. Here the CDR3 DNA reads TGTGCCAGCAGTTTATTTTCGAGAGAGACCCAGTACTTC.

J is TRBJ2-5 and V is TRBV6-1; 10 nucleotides match TRBD2. CDR1 MNHNS and CDR2 SASEGT come from the germline V gene. The length of the CDR3 is 15 residues. V shed 2 bases and J 0 bases; nucleotides not matched to a gene: 0. CDR3 DNA sequence: TGTGCCAGCAGTGAAAGCGGGAGGGACCAAGAGACCCAGTACTTC. Translation: CASSESGRDQETQYF.

This clone is a singleton in its sample. This chain links TRBV15 with TRBJ2-1; 8 bases agree with TRBD2. J lost 5 bases, V lost 3 bases, and 12 bases had no gene match. CDR1 is LNHNV, CDR2 YYDKDF, per germline (reference sequence). This CDR3 spans 17 amino acids. CDR3 protein: CATSSQRSRGADNEQFF. The CDR3 DNA reads as TGTGCCACCAGCAGCCAGAGATCGCGGGGGGCAGACAATGAGCAGTTCTTC.

The rearrangement joins TRBV4-2 to TRBJ2-1, with a weak D call TRBD2 (5 bases). Trimming shortened V by 2 bases and J by 0 bases, and 8 bases separated the two germline ends. The CDR3 spans 15 residues. Germline CDR1 reads LGHNA; CDR2 reads YNFKEQ. CDR3 DNA sequence: TGTGCCAGCAGCCAACGAGCGGTCTCCTACAATGAGCAGTTCTTC. This sequence encodes CASSQRAVSYNEQFF.

The chain is built from TRBV27 and TRBJ1-1, with a weak D call TRBD1 (5 bases). This CDR3 has 14 residues. Deletions cut 4 bases from V and 0 bases from J, with 9 bases between. Germline CDR1 is MNHEY and CDR2 is SMNVEV (reference sequence). This CDR3 reads CASSSGLMNTEAFF. CDR3 nucleotides: TGTGCCAGCAGTTCAGGGCTAATGAACACTGAAGCTTTCTTT.

This chain joins TRBV13 and TRBJ2-7, with D possibly being TRBD2 (5 bases). Trimming stripped 5 bases from V and 3 bases from J, with 14 bases between. The CDR3 runs 14 residues. Germline values: CDR1 PRHDT, CDR2 FYEKMQ (reference sequence). This chain's CDR3 is CASSPAGANYEQYF. The CDR3 nucleotides are TGTGCCAGCAGCCCCGCGGGTGCTAACTACGAGCAGTACTTC.

The genes are TRBV5-1 and TRBJ2-2; 8 bases fit TRBD1. The CDR3 contains 17 residues. J was trimmed by 6 bases and V by 0 bases; bases with no gene match: 10. Germline CDR1 SGHRS, CDR2 YFSETQ. In nucleotides, the CDR3 is TGCGCCAGCAGCTTGGTCCCGGACAGGGCCGGTGCCGGGGAGCTGTTTTTT. This sequence encodes CASSLVPDRAGAGELFF.

This chain uses TRBV27 with TRBJ2-7, with TRBD1 identical over 7 bases. Per the germline V gene, CDR1 is MNHEY and CDR2 is SMNVEV (reference sequence). The CDR3 extends over 14 amino acids. The V and J ends lost 3 bases and 3 bases, in that order; junction bases with no gene match: 5. CDR3 coding DNA: TGTGCCAGCAGTTTTAAGGGGGCCCTCTACGAGCAGTACTTC. This gives the protein CASSFKGALYEQYF.

The gene calls are TRBV6-5 and TRBJ2-3, with 12 bases lining up with TRBD2. V shed 0 bases and J 11 bases; nucleotides not matched to a gene: 6. The CDR3 is 15 residues long. Germline assignment: CDR1 MNHEY and CDR2 SVGAGI. The CDR3: CASSYSETSGGKQYF. The CDR3, as DNA: TGTGCCAGCAGTTACTCGGAGACTAGCGGGGGCAAGCAGTATTTT.

This chain joins TRBV9 and TRBJ2-3; D ambiguous. Trimming shortened V by 4 bases and J by 4 bases, and 16 bases separated the two germline ends. Germline V gene lookup returns CDR1 SGDLS and CDR2 YYNGEE. The CDR3 totals 15 residues. CDR3 sequence reads: CASSPQTTSADTQYF. The CDR3 coding sequence is TGTGCCAGCAGCCCCCAGACAACATCGGCAGATACGCAGTATTTT.

This clone was detected only once. This chain uses TRBV12-5 with TRBJ2-7; no reliable D call. Germline V lookup: CDR1 LGHNT, CDR2 FRNRAP. This CDR3 region has 11 residues. Trimming left V 9 bases short and J 7 bases short, with 13 bases between. CDR3 amino acids: CARRVLGEQYF. In nucleotides, the CDR3 is TGTGCTAGGAGAGTTCTAGGGGAGCAGTACTTC.

The chain links TRBV19 to TRBJ2-7; a weak D match, TRBD1 (6 bases). V shed 3 bases and J shed 2 bases, with 11 bases lying between them. Germline loops: CDR1 LNHDA, CDR2 SQIVND (reference sequence). This CDR3 has 14 residues. In nucleotides, the CDR3 is TGTGCCAGTAGTATGCCGGACAGCCCCTACGAGCAGTACTTC. Its protein product is CASSMPDSPYEQYF.

This rearrangement joins TRBV6-1 to TRBJ2-5, with 8 bases that match TRBD2. J lost 5 bases, V lost 5 bases, and 7 bases had no gene match. The CDR3 runs 14 residues. The V gene's germline CDR1 is MNHNS and CDR2 SASEGT. The CDR3 DNA is TGTGCCAGCAGTACGGGGGGGCTGGGGGAGACCCAGTACTTC. It codes for CASSTGGLGETQYF.

This chain joins TRBV5-1 and TRBJ2-7; the D is unclear. The CDR3 contains 14 residues. Trimming removed 4 bases from V and 2 bases from J, with 13 bases in between. Per germline, CDR1 SGHRS and CDR2 YFSETQ. The CDR3 coding sequence is TGCGCCAGCAGCCCGGATTTGGGCGCCTACGAGCAGTACTTC. Residues: CASSPDLGAYEQYF.

This rearrangement joins TRBV11-2 to TRBJ2-2; 13 nucleotides line up with TRBD2. The germline gives CDR1 SGHAT, CDR2 FQNNGV. The CDR3 contains 16 residues. V trimming: 5 bases; J trimming: 7 bases; junction bases outside the gene matches: 7. CDR3 in amino acids: CASSTGLAGVNGELFF. In DNA, the CDR3 is TGTGCCAGCAGCACAGGACTAGCGGGAGTTAACGGGGAGCTGTTTTTT.

The V gene is TRBV7-2, the J gene TRBJ2-7; a possible D gene is TRBD2 (5 bases). V was pared by 0 bases and J by 5 bases, with 20 bases between. The CDR3 runs to 17 residues. CDR1 SGHTA and CDR2 FQGNSA come from the germline V gene. The CDR3 is CASSLADRGMPTDEQYF. The CDR3 DNA reads TGTGCCAGCAGCTTAGCGGACCGGGGAATGCCCACCGACGAGCAGTACTTC.

This sequence joins TRBV12-5 and TRBJ2-7; 7 bases align to TRBD2. CDR1 and CDR2 (germline): LGHNT, FRNRAP. The CDR3 runs 16 residues. Trimming took 7 bases from V and 6 from J; bases not matched to a gene: 18. The CDR3 sequence is CASALGGRGGLGEQYF. The CDR3 DNA reads as TGTGCTAGTGCCCTTGGGGGGAGGGGCGGGTTGGGCGAGCAGTACTTC. The whole variable domain, remainder taken from reference TRBV12-5 and TRBJ2-7, is DARVTQTPRHKVTEMGQEVTMRCQPILGHNTVFWYRQTMMQGLELLAYFRNRAPLDDSGMPKDRFSAEMPDATLATLKIQPSEPRDSAVYFCASALGGRGGLGEQYFGPGTRLTVT.